This paragraph reports one TCR beta chain. Its target is not known. Expressed TCRB transcripts got sequenced, as all isolated RNA was reverse transcribed. Average reads for naive, central memory and regulatory T cell samples were about 3.57 million. TCRdb's table, derived via immunoSEQ multiplex PCR, lists solely in-frame clones and lacks some. This table has 630,000 or so clones, more than 13% appearing once. This sample is drawn from a study of beta chain features in type 1 diabetes. By way of CD45RO/CCR7/CD25/CD127/CD95/CD27, the CD4+ regulatory, stem cell-like memory, central memory and naive cells were sorted. Germline V gene lookup returns CDR1 MNHEY and CDR2 SVGAGI. Trimming stripped 5 bases from V and 4 bases from J, with 10 bases between. There are 13 residues in the CDR3. Study findings and constraints: Shortening that was moderate but significant affected the TCRB CDR3s of Type 1 diabetes patients in all four CD4+ subsets. For TCRB rearrangement, an influence of HLA type remained unresolved here. The study found fewer insertions and more deletions at VDJ junctions in type 1 diabetes patients.

Sequenced material: naive CD4+ T cells from blood. This clonotype was obtained from a man between 18 and 29 years old with type 1 diabetes. The chain employs TRBV6-5 and TRBJ2-3; D not certain. The CDR3 sequence: CASSLARADTQYF. CDR3 sequence (DNA): TGTGCCAGCAGTCTGGCAAGAGCAGATACGCAGTATTTT.